This T cell receptor (beta chain) is drawn from a study of PD-L1 blockade in urothelial cancer. Study details: At 3 weeks after treatment start (second dose) and again at 6 weeks, blood was analyzed.

This CDR3 is built from 14 residues. From germline, CDR1 is SGHDT and CDR2 YYEEEE. Trimming cost V 4 bases and J 10 bases; bases outside gene matches: 2. Time point described: pretreatment peripheral blood. All patients carried locally advanced or metastatic urothelial carcinoma. Anywhere from 1 to 8 samples came from each patient, spanning pretreatment and on-treatment. Sequenced by immunoSEQ multiplex PCR; TCRdb stores in-frame clones only, minus some. The sample yields 70,000 to 85,000 clones, about nine tenths seen once. V is TRBV5-6 and J is TRBJ2-1; 16 positions match TRBD2. This sample comprised PBMCs, obtained around atezolizumab (anti-PD-L1) treatment. The clonotype was recovered from a man in his 70s with urothelial cancer. The CDR3 spells CASSGGLAGGEQFF. The CDR3 bases are TGTGCCAGCAGCGGGGGACTAGCGGGAGGGGAGCAGTTCTTC.